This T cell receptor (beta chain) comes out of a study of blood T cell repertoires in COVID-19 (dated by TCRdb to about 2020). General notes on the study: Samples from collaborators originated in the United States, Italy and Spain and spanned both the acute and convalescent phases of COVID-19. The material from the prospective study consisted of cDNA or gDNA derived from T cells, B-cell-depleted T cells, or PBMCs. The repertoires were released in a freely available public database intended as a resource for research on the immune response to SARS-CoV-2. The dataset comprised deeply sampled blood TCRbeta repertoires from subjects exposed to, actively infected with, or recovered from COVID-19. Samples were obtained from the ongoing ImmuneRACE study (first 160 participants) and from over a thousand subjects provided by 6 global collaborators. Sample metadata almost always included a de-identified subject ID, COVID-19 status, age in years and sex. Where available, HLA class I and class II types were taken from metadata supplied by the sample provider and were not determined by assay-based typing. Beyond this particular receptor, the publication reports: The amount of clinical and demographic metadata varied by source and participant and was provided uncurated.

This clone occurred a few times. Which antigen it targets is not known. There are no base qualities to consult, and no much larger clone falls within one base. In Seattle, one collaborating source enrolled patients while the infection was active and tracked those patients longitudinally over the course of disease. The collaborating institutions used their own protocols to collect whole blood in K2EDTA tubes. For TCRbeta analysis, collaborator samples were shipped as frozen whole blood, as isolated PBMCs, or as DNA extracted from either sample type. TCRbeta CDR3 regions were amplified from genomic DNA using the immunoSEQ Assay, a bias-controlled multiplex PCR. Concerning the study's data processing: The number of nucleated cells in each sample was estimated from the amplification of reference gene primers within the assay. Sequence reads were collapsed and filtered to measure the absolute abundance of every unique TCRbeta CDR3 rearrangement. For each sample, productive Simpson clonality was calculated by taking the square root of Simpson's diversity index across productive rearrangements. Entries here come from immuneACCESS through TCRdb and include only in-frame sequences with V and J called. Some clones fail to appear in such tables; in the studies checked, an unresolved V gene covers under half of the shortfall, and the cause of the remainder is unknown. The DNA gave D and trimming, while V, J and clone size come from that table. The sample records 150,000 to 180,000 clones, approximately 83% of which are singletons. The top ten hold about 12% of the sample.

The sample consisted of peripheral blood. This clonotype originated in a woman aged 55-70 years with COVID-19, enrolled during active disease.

The DNA sequence follows: TGTGCCAGCAGCCAGGGGGGGGATGAAAAACTGTTTTTT. Its translation reads: CASSQGGDEKLFF. Rearrangement joined TRBV3-1 (or the pseudogene TRBV3-2) to TRBJ1-4; the D region possibly corresponds to TRBD1 (5 bases align). The germline V gene (reference sequence) gives CDR1 as LGHDT and CDR2 as YNNKEL. At the junction V is shortened by 3 bases and J by 6 bases, with 8 bases in between. CDR3 length: 13 amino acids, cysteine to phenylalanine. Only CDR3 DNA is held: 39 bases, read in frame from base 1.